Below, 17 T cell receptor beta chains from the same sample are listed, as sequenced in a study of blood T cell repertoires in COVID-19. Generated by immunoSEQ multiplex PCR, the TCRdb table keeps only in-frame clones and is missing some. The table shows almost 65,000 clones, with around 89% occurring only once. Specimen: PBMCs or T cells enriched from blood (not recorded which). Every receptor here comes from a woman aged 40 to 49 who had recovered from COVID-19.

The chain uses TRBV19 and TRBJ1-6; D uncertain. Germline values: CDR1 LNHDA, CDR2 SQIVND (reference sequence). With 7 bases removed from V and 1 base from J, the gap between germline ends came to 8 bases. The CDR3 consists of 14 residues. The CDR3 reads CASTRRSYNSPLHF. CDR3 coding DNA: TGTGCCAGTACCCGGCGGTCCTATAATTCACCCCTCCACTTT. Looking up the rest from reference TRBV19 and TRBJ1-6 gives the full variable domain: DGGITQSPKYLFRKEGQNVTLSCEQNLNHDAMYWYRQDPGQGLRLIYYSQIVNDFQKGDIAEGYSVSREKKESFPLTVTSAQKNPTAFYLCASTRRSYNSPLHFGNGTRLTVT.

J is TRBJ1-5 and V is TRBV6-5, with D perhaps matching TRBD1 (6 bases). The CDR3 extends over 13 amino acids. The germline CDR1 and CDR2 sequences are MNHEY and SVGAGI. Trimming took off 10 bases at V and 3 bases at J, with 13 bases between the two ends. In DNA, the CDR3 is TGTGCCACCTCAGACAGGCTCAATCAGCCCCAGCATTTT. Translation gives CATSDRLNQPQHF.

The chain joins TRBV10-3 to TRBJ1-2, with D perhaps matching TRBD1 (5 bases). V was pared by 2 bases and J by 7 bases, with 8 bases between. Germline CDR1 ENHRY, CDR2 SYGVKD. CDR3 size: 12 residues. CDR3 residues: CAISETGGGYTF. The CDR3 DNA sequence: TGTGCCATCAGTGAGACGGGGGGTGGCTACACCTTC.

The rearrangement uses TRBV18 and TRBJ1-6; 7 nucleotides agree with TRBD1. CDR3 length equals 20 residues. CDR1 is KGHSH and CDR2 is LQKENI in the germline V gene. V lost 2 bases and J lost 10; bases outside the gene matches: 23. CDR3 in DNA: TGTGCCAGCTCACCATCTTCCCTAATCCCCGGGACAGCCGGTAACTCACCCCTCCACTTT. Its translation: CASSPSSLIPGTAGNSPLHF.

V gene TRBV9 combines with J gene TRBJ1-1; 7 bases are a match to TRBD1. Trimming took 2 bases from V and 0 from J; bases not matched to a gene: 10. The germline gives CDR1 SGDLS, CDR2 YYNGEE. The CDR3 runs 17 residues. DNA of the CDR3: TGTGCCAGCAGCGTCGGGACAGTTAAACCTCTGAACACTGAAGCTTTCTTT. Its translation: CASSVGTVKPLNTEAFF.

The chain combines TRBV5-4 with TRBJ2-7; 7 bases align to TRBD1. The CDR3 has 16 amino acids. J lost 0 bases, V lost 0 bases, and 6 bases had no gene match. Germline CDR1 is SGHNT and CDR2 is YYREEE (reference sequence). The CDR3 sequence: CASSLGGNRGSYEQYF. Here the CDR3 DNA reads TGTGCCAGCAGCTTGGGGGGGAACAGGGGCTCCTACGAGCAGTACTTC.

This sequence joins TRBV5-1 and TRBJ1-6; 9 bases map to TRBD1. The CDR3 contains 14 residues. CDR1 is SGHRS, CDR2 YFSETQ, per germline. Unmatched junction bases numbered 2, after V lost 3 bases and J lost 7 bases. The CDR3 here is CASSWGQGNSPLHF. The CDR3, as DNA: TGCGCCAGCAGCTGGGGACAGGGAAATTCACCCCTCCACTTT.

This clone was counted only a few times. The chain is built from TRBV5-4 and TRBJ1-2, with TRBD1 matching over 9 bases. Trimming took 1 base from V and 7 from J; bases not matched to a gene: 14. Germline CDR1 reads SGHNT; CDR2 reads YYREEE (reference sequence). This CDR3 region has 17 residues. This chain's CDR3 is CASSLNRVGGQGRGYTF. The CDR3 coding sequence is TGTGCCAGCAGCTTGAATCGAGTGGGGGGACAGGGCCGTGGCTACACCTTC.

The rearrangement uses TRBV28 and TRBJ1-3; D is ambiguous. V was shortened by 2 bases and J by 4 bases, with 6 bases between the two germline ends. The germline V gene encodes CDR1 MDHEN and CDR2 SYDVKM. This CDR3 contains 13 residues. CDR3 bases: TGTGCCAGCAGTTTAGGCTCCGGAAACACCATATATTTT. The encoded protein is CASSLGSGNTIYF. Variable domain in full (rest from reference TRBV28 and TRBJ1-3): DVKVTQSSRYLVKRTGEKVFLECVQDMDHENMFWYRQDPGLGLRLIYFSYDVKMKEKGDIPEGYSVSREKKERFSLILESASTNQTSMYLCASSLGSGNTIYFGEGSWLTVV.

CDR3 region: CASSFNTYEQYF. The CDR3 bases are TGTGCCAGCAGCTTTAACACCTACGAGCAGTACTTC. V is TRBV5-4 and J is TRBJ2-7, with D unclear. CDR1 SGHNT and CDR2 YYREEE come from the germline V gene (reference sequence). This CDR3 contains 12 residues. V was cut by 2 bases and J by 2 bases, with 5 bases left in between.

The V call is TRBV11-3, the J call TRBJ2-6; D remains unclear. CDR3 length: 15 residues. Germline V gene lookup returns CDR1 SGHNT and CDR2 YENEEA. V gave up 4 bases and J gave up 1 base, with 8 bases separating them. This CDR3 is CASSSSTSGANVLTF. The CDR3, as DNA: TGTGCCAGCAGCTCATCCACATCTGGGGCCAACGTCCTGACTTTC.

The rearrangement uses TRBV19 and TRBJ1-2; 9 nucleotides line up with TRBD1. CDR3 size: 16 residues. The ends lost 5 bases at V and 1 base at J; junction bases unmatched: 8. Germline assignment: CDR1 LNHDA and CDR2 SQIVND (reference sequence). The CDR3 bases are TGTGCCAGTAGTGTCACCGGGACAGGGAATAACTATGGCTACACCTTC. Its translation: CASSVTGTGNNYGYTF.

CDR3 sequence: CSVAVYTRGEQFF. Written as DNA, the CDR3 is TGCAGCGTTGCGGTCTACACTCGGGGTGAGCAGTTCTTC. The chain employs TRBV29-1 and TRBJ2-1; tentative D call: TRBD2 (5 bases). CDR1 is SQVTM, CDR2 ANQGSEA, per germline. The CDR3 covers 13 residues. Between the trimmed V and J ends, which lost 4 bases and 9 bases, there was a span of 16 bases.

V usage is TRBV19 and J usage is TRBJ2-3; D call uncertain. Germline V CDR1 and CDR2: LNHDA, SQIVND (reference sequence). This CDR3 contains 14 residues. The V gene lost 4 bases and the J gene lost 0 bases, with 8 bases spanning the gap. The CDR3 bases are TGTGCCAGTAGTAGGTACGGGAGCACAGATACGCAGTATTTT. This encodes CASSRYGSTDTQYF. Using reference TRBV19 and TRBJ2-3 for the parts outside the CDR3, the full variable domain is DGGITQSPKYLFRKEGQNVTLSCEQNLNHDAMYWYRQDPGQGLRLIYYSQIVNDFQKGDIAEGYSVSREKKESFPLTVTSAQKNPTAFYLCASSRYGSTDTQYFGPGTRLTVL.

This chain connects TRBV15 to TRBJ1-2, with TRBD1 matching over 7 bases. The germline V gene has CDR1 LNHNV and CDR2 YYDKDF (reference sequence). The CDR3 contains 16 residues. J was trimmed by 5 bases and V by 0 bases; bases with no gene match: 9. CDR3 in amino acids: CATSRDGGTETYGYTF. DNA of the CDR3: TGTGCCACCAGCAGAGATGGGGGGACAGAGACTTATGGCTACACCTTC.

V gene TRBV13 combines with J gene TRBJ2-7; D perhaps matches TRBD2 (7 bases). This CDR3 spans 14 amino acids. The ends were cut back, 6 bases at V and 2 bases at J, with 14 bases in the middle. Germline V gene sequence: CDR1 PRHDT, CDR2 FYEKMQ (reference sequence). The chain's CDR3 is CASRTRGATYEQYF. CDR3 nucleotide sequence: TGTGCCAGCAGAACCCGGGGGGCAACCTACGAGCAGTACTTC. Complete variable domain (other parts from reference TRBV13 and TRBJ2-7): AAGVIQSPRHLIKEKRETATLKCYPIPRHDTVYWYQQGPGQDPQFLISFYEKMQSDKGSIPDRFSAQQFSDYHSELNMSSLELGDSALYFCASRTRGATYEQYFGPGTRLTVT.

The chain recombines TRBV6-5 with TRBJ1-2; 8 bases map to TRBD1. Germline CDR1 MNHEY, CDR2 SVGAGI. The CDR3 has 15 residues. J was trimmed by 4 bases and V by 8 bases; bases with no gene match: 12. The CDR3 DNA follows: TGTGCCAGCCGGACCCCTGGACAGGGCATCTATGGCTACACCTTC. Amino acid sequence: CASRTPGQGIYGYTF.